Each of the 20 T cell receptor beta chains below was sequenced from the same sample in a study of T cell responses to AZD1222 COVID-19 vaccine. Libraries were prepared by immunoSEQ multiplex PCR; TCRdb keeps only in-frame clonotypes and omits some of them. This sample has more than 80,000 clones, with just over 85% found just once. The sequenced sample was peripheral blood, obtained on day 0 of AZD1222 vaccination. These receptors originate from an adult in good health.

The chain is built from TRBV5-1 and TRBJ1-2, with 7 positions matching TRBD1. With V trimmed by 0 bases and J by 7 bases, 9 bases remained unmatched. The CDR3 consists of 15 residues. CDR1 SGHRS and CDR2 YFSETQ come from the germline V gene. As DNA, the CDR3 is TGCGCCAGCAGCTTGGAAACCGCGACAGGGAGTGGCTACACCTTC. It specifies CASSLETATGSGYTF. The full variable domain, in which reference TRBV5-1 and TRBJ1-2 provide the parts outside the CDR3, is KAGVTQTPRYLIKTRGQQVTLSCSPISGHRSVSWYQQTPGQGLQFLFEYFSETQRNKGNFPGRFSGRQFSNSRSEMNVSTLELGDSALYLCASSLETATGSGYTFGSGTRLTVV.

This chain connects TRBV9 to TRBJ2-1, with TRBD2 identical over 10 bases. The CDR3 spans 15 residues. V lost 7 bases, J lost 6 bases, and 10 bases stayed unmatched. Germline values: CDR1 SGDLS, CDR2 YYNGEE. For the CDR3, the DNA is TGTGCCAGCGGACGCGGGACTAGCGCGCCCAATGAGCAGTTCTTC. Its protein is CASGRGTSAPNEQFF.

The chain combines TRBV3-1 (or the pseudogene TRBV3-2) with TRBJ2-1; D is unclear. This CDR3 has 15 residues. Germline V lookup: CDR1 LGHDT, CDR2 YNNKEL (reference sequence). With 0 bases removed from V and 3 bases from J, the gap between germline ends came to 9 bases. The CDR3 DNA follows: TGTGCCAGCAGCCAAGATACCGGGCTCTACAATGAGCAGTTCTTC. Its protein is CASSQDTGLYNEQFF.

Comment on this clone: The sample holds other DNA sequences that translate to the same CDR3. The V and J genes are TRBV5-8 and TRBJ2-1; TRBD2 matches at 7 bases. This CDR3 is built from 16 residues. Germline CDR1 is SGHTS and CDR2 is YDEGEE. V gave up 0 bases and J gave up 0 bases; unmatched junction bases: 3. CDR3 nucleotides: TGTGCCAGCAGCTTGGGGCTAGCGGCCTCCTACAATGAGCAGTTCTTC. Translating it yields CASSLGLAASYNEQFF.

This clone was seen only once. The gene calls are TRBV27 and TRBJ1-1, with 11 bases that match TRBD1. Germline V lookup: CDR1 MNHEY, CDR2 SMNVEV (reference sequence). This CDR3 is 16 amino acids long. With 5 bases clipped from V and 3 bases from J, the junction kept 8 bases outside the gene matches. Here the CDR3 reads CASSLTGTGGYTEAFF. CDR3 nucleotide sequence: TGTGCCAGCAGTCTCACCGGGACAGGGGGGTACACTGAAGCTTTCTTT.

V gene TRBV19 combines with J gene TRBJ1-2; 8 bases agree with TRBD1. Germline lookup yields CDR1 LNHDA and CDR2 SQIVND (reference sequence). V dropped 9 bases and J dropped 5; count of bases not matched to a gene: 2. There are 11 residues in the CDR3. The CDR3 DNA sequence: TGTGCCAGCGGGACAGGTTATGGCTACACCTTC. Protein sequence: CASGTGYGYTF.

This clone was counted only a few times. The rearrangement uses TRBV27 and TRBJ2-2; D is unresolved. V lost 2 bases and J 2 bases, leaving 0 bases between the germline ends. Germline loops: CDR1 MNHEY, CDR2 SMNVEV (reference sequence). The CDR3 runs 12 residues. CDR3 in DNA: TGTGCCAGCAGTTTAAACACCGGGGAGCTGTTTTTT. As protein: CASSLNTGELFF.

V usage is TRBV7-2 and J usage is TRBJ1-6, with a weak D call TRBD1 (5 bases). The CDR3 is 16 amino acids. V was cut by 5 bases and J by 7 bases, with 18 bases left in between. Germline values: CDR1 SGHTA, CDR2 FQGNSA. The DNA of the CDR3 is TGTGCCAGCAGCCCCCGGGGGAACGAAAACAATTCACCCCTCCACTTT. It encodes CASSPRGNENNSPLHF.

The chain employs TRBV19 and TRBJ2-6; 7 bases fit TRBD1. The trim removed 3 bases at V and 0 bases at J, leaving 8 bases unmatched. Germline V CDR1 and CDR2: LNHDA, SQIVND (reference sequence). The CDR3 is made up of 18 amino acids. The CDR3: CASSIRGTALSGANVLTF. In DNA, the CDR3 is TGTGCCAGTAGTATCCGTGGGACAGCCCTCTCTGGGGCCAACGTCCTGACTTTC.

The rearrangement joins TRBV28 to TRBJ2-6; tentative D call: TRBD1 (5 bases). CDR3 length: 16 amino acids. Trimming stripped 5 bases from V and 4 bases from J, with 15 bases between. The germline gives CDR1 MDHEN, CDR2 SYDVKM. In nucleotides, the CDR3 is TGTGCCAGCAGTCCCCCTGGGGCGCCAGGGGCCAACGTCCTGACTTTC. It yields the protein CASSPPGAPGANVLTF. Full variable domain (remainder filled in from reference TRBV28 and TRBJ2-6): DVKVTQSSRYLVKRTGEKVFLECVQDMDHENMFWYRQDPGLGLRLIYFSYDVKMKEKGDIPEGYSVSREKKERFSLILESASTNQTSMYLCASSPPGAPGANVLTFGAGSRLTVL.

This rearrangement joins TRBV7-2 to TRBJ1-4, with D perhaps TRBD1 (6 bases). The CDR3 has 14 amino acids. Germline lookup yields CDR1 SGHTA and CDR2 FQGNSA. V lost 2 bases and J lost 4, with 8 bases in between. CDR3 sequence: CASSLQGNNEKLFF. DNA of the CDR3: TGTGCCAGCAGCTTACAGGGGAATAATGAAAAACTGTTTTTT.

J is TRBJ2-3 and V is TRBV9; TRBD1 matches 10 bases. The germline gives CDR1 SGDLS, CDR2 YYNGEE. CDR3 length equals 18 residues. The V segment lost 1 base and the J segment 2 bases; nucleotides outside the gene matches: 10. The CDR3 nucleotides are TGTGCCAGCAGCGTACCTAGGACAGGGGGTTCCTCCACAGATACGCAGTATTTT. Translating gives CASSVPRTGGSSTDTQYF.

This chain uses TRBV2 with TRBJ1-2, with TRBD1 as a possible D gene (5 bases). Germline CDR1 SNHLY, CDR2 FYNNEI. CDR3 length equals 12 residues. V was clipped by 6 bases and J by 4 bases, with 9 bases between them. CDR3 loop: CASRDMIYGYTF. The CDR3 DNA reads TGTGCCAGCAGGGACATGATCTATGGCTACACCTTC.

The J gene is TRBJ2-1, the V gene TRBV7-2; the D gene is possibly TRBD2 (6 bases). Looked up from germline, CDR1 is SGHTA and CDR2 is FQGNSA. V gave up 1 base and J gave up 4 bases, with 11 bases separating them. CDR3 size: 15 residues. This CDR3 is CASSLGRGVYNEQFF. The CDR3 DNA reads TGTGCCAGCAGCTTAGGTCGCGGGGTTTACAATGAGCAGTTCTTC. Combining the CDR3 with reference TRBV7-2 and TRBJ2-1 gives the whole variable domain GAGVSQSPSNKVTEKGKDVELRCDPISGHTALYWYRQSLGQGLEFLIYFQGNSAPDKSGLPSDRFSAERTGGSVSTLTIQRTQQEDSAVYLCASSLGRGVYNEQFFGPGTRLTVL.

This sequence joins TRBV19 and TRBJ2-7, with 7 bases fitting TRBD1. The V gene end was trimmed by 5 bases and the J gene end by 0 bases; junction bases not matched to a gene: 7. This CDR3 region has 15 residues. The germline V gene encodes CDR1 LNHDA and CDR2 SQIVND (reference sequence). CDR3: CASSPWAGGSYEQYF. The CDR3 coding sequence is TGTGCCAGTAGTCCCTGGGCAGGGGGCTCCTACGAGCAGTACTTC.

The chain links TRBV7-2 to TRBJ2-5; D is ambiguous. The CDR3 contains 14 residues. Deletions cut 1 base from V and 0 bases from J, with 6 bases between. Germline CDR1 and CDR2: SGHTA and FQGNSA. The CDR3 region has the DNA TGTGCCAGCAGCTTAGGATCGTACCAAGAGACCCAGTACTTC. Translation: CASSLGSYQETQYF.

This clone has just a few counts. This chain uses TRBV7-2 with TRBJ2-4; 12 positions match TRBD2. After removal of 2 bases from V and 2 bases from J, the junction contained 10 bases not matched to a gene. This CDR3 comprises 19 residues. CDR1 and CDR2 from the germline V gene are SGHTA and FQGNSA. The CDR3 coding sequence is TGTGCCAGCAGCTTATTAGCGCTAGCGGGGGGGCCGCCCAAAAACATTCAGTACTTC. This encodes CASSLLALAGGPPKNIQYF.

In this sample, this clone turned up a few times. This chain uses TRBV19 with TRBJ1-3; possible D gene TRBD1, 5 bases. The germline gives CDR1 LNHDA, CDR2 SQIVND (reference sequence). The V end lost 3 bases, the J end lost 4 bases, and 10 bases lay between the germline ends. This CDR3 comprises 14 residues. CDR3 nucleotide sequence: TGTGCCAGTAGTATCTGGGGGGTAGGAAACACCATATATTTT. The encoded protein is CASSIWGVGNTIYF.

The chain couples TRBV3-1 (or the pseudogene TRBV3-2) to TRBJ1-6; 7 bases map to TRBD1. CDR1 is LGHDT, CDR2 YNNKEL, per germline (reference sequence). CDR3 size: 15 residues. With V trimmed by 1 base and J by 7 bases, 4 bases remained unmatched. In nucleotides, the CDR3 is TGTGCCAGCAGCCAAGGCAGGGACAGCAATTCACCCCTCCACTTT. Translating gives CASSQGRDSNSPLHF.

The chain has TRBV11-2 and TRBJ1-1; D gene ambiguous. This CDR3 has 11 residues. V lost 6 bases, J lost 3 bases, and 5 bases lay in between. CDR1 SGHAT and CDR2 FQNNGV come from the germline V gene. CDR3 region: CASSYHTEAFF. The CDR3 region has the DNA TGTGCCAGCAGTTACCACACTGAAGCTTTCTTT.